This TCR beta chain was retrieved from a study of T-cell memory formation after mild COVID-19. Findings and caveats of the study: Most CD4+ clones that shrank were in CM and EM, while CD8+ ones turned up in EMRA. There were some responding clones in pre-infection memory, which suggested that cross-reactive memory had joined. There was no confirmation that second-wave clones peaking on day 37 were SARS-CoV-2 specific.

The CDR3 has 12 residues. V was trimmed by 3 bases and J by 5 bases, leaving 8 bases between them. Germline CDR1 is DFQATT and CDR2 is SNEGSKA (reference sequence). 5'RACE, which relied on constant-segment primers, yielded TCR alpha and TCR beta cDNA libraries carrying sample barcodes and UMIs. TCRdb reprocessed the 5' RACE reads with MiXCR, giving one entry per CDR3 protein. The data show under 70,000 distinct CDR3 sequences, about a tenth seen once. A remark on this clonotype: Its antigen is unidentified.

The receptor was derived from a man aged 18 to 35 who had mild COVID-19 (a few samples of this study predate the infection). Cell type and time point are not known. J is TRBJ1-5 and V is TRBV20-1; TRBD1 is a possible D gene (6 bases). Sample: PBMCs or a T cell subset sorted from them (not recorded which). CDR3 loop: CSARRGDQPQHF. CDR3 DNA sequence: TGCAGTGCTAGGAGGGGGGATCAGCCCCAGCATTTT.